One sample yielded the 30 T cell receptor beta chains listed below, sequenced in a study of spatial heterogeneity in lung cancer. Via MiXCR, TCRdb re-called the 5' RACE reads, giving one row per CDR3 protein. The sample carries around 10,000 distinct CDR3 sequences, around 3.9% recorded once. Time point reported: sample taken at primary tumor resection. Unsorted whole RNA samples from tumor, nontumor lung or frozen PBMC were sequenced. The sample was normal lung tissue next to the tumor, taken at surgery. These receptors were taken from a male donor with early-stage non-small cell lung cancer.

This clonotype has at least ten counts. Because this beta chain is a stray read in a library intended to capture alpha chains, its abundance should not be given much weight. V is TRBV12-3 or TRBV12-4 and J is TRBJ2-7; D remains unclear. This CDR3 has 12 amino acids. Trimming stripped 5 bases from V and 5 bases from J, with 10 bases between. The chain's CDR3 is CASSPPRHEQYF. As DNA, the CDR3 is TGTGCCAGCAGTCCCCCCCGCCACGAGCAGTACTTC.

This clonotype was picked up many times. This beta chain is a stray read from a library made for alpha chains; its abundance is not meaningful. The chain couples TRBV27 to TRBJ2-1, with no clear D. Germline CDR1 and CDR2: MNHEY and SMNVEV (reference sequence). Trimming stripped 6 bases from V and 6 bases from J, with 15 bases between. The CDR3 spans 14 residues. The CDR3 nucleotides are TGTGCCAGCAGGCCGGGCCCGAGGACCAATGAGCAGTTCTTC. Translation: CASRPGPRTNEQFF.

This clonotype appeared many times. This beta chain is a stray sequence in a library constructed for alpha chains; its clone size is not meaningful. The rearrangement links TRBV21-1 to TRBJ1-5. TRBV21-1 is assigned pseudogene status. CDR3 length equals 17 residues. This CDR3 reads CASRHGEMGITNQPQHF. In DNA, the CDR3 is TGTGCCAGCCGGCACGGCGAGATGGGGATTACCAATCAGCCCCAGCATTTT.

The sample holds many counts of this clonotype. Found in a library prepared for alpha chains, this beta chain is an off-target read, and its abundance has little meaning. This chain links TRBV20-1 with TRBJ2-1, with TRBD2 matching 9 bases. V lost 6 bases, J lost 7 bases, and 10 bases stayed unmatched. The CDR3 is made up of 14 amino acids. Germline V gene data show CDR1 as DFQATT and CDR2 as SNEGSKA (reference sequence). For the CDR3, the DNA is TGCAGTGCCAGACTAGCGGAGCCCGAAAATGAGCAGTTCTTC. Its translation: CSARLAEPENEQFF.

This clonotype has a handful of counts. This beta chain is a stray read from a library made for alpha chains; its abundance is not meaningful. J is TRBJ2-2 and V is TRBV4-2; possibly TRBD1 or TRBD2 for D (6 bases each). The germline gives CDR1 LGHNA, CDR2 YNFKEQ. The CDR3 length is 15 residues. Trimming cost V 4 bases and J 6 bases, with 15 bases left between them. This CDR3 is CASSRTKGGPGELFF. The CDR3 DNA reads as TGTGCCAGCAGCCGGACTAAGGGGGGCCCCGGGGAGCTGTTTTTT.

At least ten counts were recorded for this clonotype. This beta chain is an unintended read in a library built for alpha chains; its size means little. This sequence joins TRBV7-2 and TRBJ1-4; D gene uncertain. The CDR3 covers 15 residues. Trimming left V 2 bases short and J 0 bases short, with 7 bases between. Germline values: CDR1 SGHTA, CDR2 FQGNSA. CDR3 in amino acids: CASSLQHATNEKLFF. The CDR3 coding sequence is TGTGCCAGCAGCTTACAGCATGCAACTAATGAAAAACTGTTTTTT.

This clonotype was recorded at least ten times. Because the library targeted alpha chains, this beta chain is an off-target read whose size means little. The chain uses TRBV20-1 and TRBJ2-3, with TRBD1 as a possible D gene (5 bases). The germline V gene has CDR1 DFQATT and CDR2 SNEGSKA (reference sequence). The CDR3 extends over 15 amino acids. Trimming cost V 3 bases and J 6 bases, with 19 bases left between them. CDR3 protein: CSARSTGLRRDTQYF. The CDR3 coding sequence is TGCAGTGCTAGGTCAACAGGTCTTAGAAGGGATACGCAGTATTTT.

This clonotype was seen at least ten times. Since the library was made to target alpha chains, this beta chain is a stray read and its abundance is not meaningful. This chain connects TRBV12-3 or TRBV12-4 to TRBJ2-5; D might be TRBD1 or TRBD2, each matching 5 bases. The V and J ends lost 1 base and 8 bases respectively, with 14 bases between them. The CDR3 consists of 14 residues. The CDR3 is CASSLGGTAATQYF. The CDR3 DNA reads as TGTGCCAGCAGTTTAGGAGGGACCGCCGCAACCCAGTACTTC.

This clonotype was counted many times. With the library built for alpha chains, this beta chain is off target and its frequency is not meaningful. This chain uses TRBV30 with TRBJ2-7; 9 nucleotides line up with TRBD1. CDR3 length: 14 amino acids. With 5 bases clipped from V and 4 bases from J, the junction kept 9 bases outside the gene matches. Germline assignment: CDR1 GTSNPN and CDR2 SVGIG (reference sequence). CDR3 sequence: CAWDRGGLGYEQYF. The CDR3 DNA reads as TGTGCCTGGGACAGGGGGGGTCTCGGGTACGAGCAGTACTTC.

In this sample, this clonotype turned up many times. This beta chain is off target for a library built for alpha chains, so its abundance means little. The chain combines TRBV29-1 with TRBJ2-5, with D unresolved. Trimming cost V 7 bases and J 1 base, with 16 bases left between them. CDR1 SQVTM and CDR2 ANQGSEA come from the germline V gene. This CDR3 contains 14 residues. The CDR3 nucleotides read TGCAGCGGCTCCGAGTGGGGATCCCAAGAGACCCAGTACTTC. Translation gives CSGSEWGSQETQYF.

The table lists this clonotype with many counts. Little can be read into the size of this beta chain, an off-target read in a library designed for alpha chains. The CDR3 reads CASSPDRTGYGYTF. The CDR3 DNA sequence: TGCGCCAGCAGCCCAGACCGGACAGGTTATGGCTACACCTTC. V gene TRBV4-3 combines with J gene TRBJ1-2, with 7 bases fitting TRBD1. The germline gives CDR1 LGHNA, CDR2 YSLEER. The V gene end was trimmed by 4 bases and the J gene end by 5 bases; junction bases not matched to a gene: 7. This CDR3 region has 14 residues.

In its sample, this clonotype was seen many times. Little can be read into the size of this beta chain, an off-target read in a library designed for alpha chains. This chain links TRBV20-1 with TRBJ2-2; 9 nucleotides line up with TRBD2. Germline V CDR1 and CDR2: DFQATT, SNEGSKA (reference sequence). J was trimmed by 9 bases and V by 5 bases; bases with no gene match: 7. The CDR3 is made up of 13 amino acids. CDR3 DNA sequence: TGCAGTGCTCCGCGGCGGGGGGGAAGGGAGCTGTTTTTT. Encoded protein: CSAPRRGGRELFF.

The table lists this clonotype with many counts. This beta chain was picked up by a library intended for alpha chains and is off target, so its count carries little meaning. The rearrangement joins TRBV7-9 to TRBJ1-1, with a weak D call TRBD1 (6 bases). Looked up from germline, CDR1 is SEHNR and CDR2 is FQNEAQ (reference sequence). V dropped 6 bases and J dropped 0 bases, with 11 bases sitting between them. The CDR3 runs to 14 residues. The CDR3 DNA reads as TGTGCCAGCAGGGGGGGCGCGGTGAACACTGAAGCTTTCTTT. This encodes CASRGGAVNTEAFF.

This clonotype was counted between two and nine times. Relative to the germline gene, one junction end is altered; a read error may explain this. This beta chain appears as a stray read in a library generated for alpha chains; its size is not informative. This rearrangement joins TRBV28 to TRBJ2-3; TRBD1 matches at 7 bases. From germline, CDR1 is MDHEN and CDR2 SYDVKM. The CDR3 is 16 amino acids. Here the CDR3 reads CANSFPQGKVGDTQYF. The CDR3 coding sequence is TGTGCCAACAGTTTCCCACAGGGGAAAGTTGGAGATACGCAGTATTTT.

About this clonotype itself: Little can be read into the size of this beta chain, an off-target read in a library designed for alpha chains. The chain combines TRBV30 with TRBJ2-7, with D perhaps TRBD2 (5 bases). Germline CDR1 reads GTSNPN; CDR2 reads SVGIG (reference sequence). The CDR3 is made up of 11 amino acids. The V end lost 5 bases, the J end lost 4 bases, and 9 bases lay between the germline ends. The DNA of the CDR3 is TGTGCCTGGGGACTGGTTTACGAGCAGTACTTC. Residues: CAWGLVYEQYF.

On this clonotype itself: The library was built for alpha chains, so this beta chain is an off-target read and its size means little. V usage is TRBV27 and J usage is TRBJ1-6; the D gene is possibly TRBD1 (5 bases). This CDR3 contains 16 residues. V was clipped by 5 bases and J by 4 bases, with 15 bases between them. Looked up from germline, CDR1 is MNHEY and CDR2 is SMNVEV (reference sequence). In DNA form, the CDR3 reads TGTGCCAGCAGTCCCGTCAGACAGTATTATAATTCACCCCTCCACTTT. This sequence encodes CASSPVRQYYNSPLHF.

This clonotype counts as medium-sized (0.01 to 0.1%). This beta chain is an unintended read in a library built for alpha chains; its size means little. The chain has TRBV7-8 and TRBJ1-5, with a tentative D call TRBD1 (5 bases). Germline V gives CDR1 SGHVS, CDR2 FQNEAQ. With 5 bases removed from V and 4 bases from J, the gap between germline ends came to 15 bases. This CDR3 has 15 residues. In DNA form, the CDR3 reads TGTGCCAGCAGCCAACCCGGGACCTCTAATCAGCCCCAGCATTTT. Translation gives CASSQPGTSNQPQHF. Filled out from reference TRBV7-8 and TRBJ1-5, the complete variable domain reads GAGVSQSPRYKVAKRGQDVALRCDPISGHVSLFWYQQALGQGPEFLTYFQNEAQLDKSGLPSDRFFAERPEGSVSTLKIQRTQQEDSAVYLCASSQPGTSNQPQHFGDGTRLSIL.

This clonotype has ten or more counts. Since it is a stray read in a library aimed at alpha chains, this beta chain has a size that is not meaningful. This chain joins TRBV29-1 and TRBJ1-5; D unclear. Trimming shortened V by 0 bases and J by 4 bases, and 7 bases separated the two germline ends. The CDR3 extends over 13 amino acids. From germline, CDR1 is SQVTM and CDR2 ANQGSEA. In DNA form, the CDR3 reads TGCAGCGTTGAAGATGGGTGGAATCAGCCCCAGCATTTT. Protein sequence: CSVEDGWNQPQHF.

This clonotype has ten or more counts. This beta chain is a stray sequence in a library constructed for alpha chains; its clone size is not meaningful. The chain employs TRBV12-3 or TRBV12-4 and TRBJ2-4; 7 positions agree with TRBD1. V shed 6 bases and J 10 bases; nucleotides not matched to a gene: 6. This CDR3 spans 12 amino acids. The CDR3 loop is CASSPDRAIQYF. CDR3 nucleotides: TGTGCCAGCAGCCCTGACAGGGCTATTCAGTACTTC.

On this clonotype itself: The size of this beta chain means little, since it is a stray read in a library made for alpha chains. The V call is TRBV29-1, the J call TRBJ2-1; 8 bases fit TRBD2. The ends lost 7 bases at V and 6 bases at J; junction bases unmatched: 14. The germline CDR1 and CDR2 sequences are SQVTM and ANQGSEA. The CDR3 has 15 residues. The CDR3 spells CSGLGGRTSSNEQFF. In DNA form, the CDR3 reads TGCAGCGGGTTGGGCGGAAGGACTAGCTCCAATGAGCAGTTCTTC.

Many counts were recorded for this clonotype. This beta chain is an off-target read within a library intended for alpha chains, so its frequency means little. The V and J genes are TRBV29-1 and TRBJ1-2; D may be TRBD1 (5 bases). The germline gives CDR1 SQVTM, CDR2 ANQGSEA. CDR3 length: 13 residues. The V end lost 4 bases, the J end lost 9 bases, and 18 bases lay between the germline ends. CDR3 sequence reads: CSVAPWGEARYTF. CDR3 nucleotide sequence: TGCAGCGTTGCACCCTGGGGGGAGGCCCGCTACACCTTC.

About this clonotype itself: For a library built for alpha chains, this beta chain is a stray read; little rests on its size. The CDR3 DNA follows: TGTGCCTGGCAACGGCTCCACGGGGATACGCAGTATTTT. Its translation is CAWQRLHGDTQYF. The chain couples TRBV30 to TRBJ2-3, with D unresolved. Trimming stripped 5 bases from V and 6 bases from J, with 15 bases between. This CDR3 region has 13 residues. The germline V gene encodes CDR1 GTSNPN and CDR2 SVGIG (reference sequence).

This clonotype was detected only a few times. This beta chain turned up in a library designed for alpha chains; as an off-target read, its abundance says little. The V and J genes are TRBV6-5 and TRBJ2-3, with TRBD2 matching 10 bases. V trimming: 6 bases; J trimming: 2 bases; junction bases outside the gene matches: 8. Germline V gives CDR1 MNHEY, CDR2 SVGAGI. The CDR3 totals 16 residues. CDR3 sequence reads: CASRRGLAEPTDTQYF. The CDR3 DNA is TGTGCCAGCAGGCGCGGACTAGCGGAGCCCACAGATACGCAGTATTTT.

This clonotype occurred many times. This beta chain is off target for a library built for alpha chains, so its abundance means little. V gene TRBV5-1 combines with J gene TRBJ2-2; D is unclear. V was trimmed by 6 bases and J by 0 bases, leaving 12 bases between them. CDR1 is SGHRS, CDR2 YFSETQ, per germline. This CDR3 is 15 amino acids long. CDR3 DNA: TGCGCCAGCACCCATGACTTCGCGAACACCGGGGAGCTGTTTTTT. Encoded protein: CASTHDFANTGELFF.

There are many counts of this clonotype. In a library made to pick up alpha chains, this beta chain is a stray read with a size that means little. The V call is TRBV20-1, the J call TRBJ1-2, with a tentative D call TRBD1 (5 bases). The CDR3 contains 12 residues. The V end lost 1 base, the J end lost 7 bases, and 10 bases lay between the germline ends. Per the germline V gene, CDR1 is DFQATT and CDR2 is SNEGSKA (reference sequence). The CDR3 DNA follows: TGCAGTGCTAGAGGGGGGTCGAGTGGCTACACCTTC. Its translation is CSARGGSSGYTF.

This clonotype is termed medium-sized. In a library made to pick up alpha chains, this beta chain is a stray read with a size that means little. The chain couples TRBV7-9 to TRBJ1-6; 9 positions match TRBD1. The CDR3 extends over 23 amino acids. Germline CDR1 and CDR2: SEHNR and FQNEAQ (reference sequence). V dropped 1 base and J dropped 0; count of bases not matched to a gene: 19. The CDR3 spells CASSLEPQGAALLWSSYNSPLHF. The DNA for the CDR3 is TGTGCCAGCAGCTTAGAGCCACAGGGGGCCGCTTTGCTTTGGAGCTCCTATAATTCACCCCTCCACTTT.

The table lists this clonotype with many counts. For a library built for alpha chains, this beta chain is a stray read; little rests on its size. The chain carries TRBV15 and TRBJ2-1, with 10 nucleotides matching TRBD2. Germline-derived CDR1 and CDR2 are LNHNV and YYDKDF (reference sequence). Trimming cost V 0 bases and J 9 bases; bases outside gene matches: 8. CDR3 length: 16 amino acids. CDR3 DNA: TGTGCCACCAGCAGAGATGAAGCGGGAGGGCCGCCTGAGCAGTTCTTC. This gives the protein CATSRDEAGGPPEQFF. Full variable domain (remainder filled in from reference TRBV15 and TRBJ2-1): DAMVIQNPRYQVTQFGKPVTLSCSQTLNHNVMYWYQQKSSQAPKLLFHYYDKDFNNEADTPDNFQSRRPNTSFCFLDIRSPGLGDTAMYLCATSRDEAGGPPEQFFGPGTRLTVL.

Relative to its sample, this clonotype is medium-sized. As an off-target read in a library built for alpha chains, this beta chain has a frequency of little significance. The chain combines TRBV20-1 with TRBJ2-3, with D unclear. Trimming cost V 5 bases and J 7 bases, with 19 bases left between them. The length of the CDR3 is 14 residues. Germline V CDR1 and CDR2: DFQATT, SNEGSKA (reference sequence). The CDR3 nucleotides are TGCAGTGCTTCCCAGACCCTTCGGGCCAATACGCAGTATTTT. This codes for CSASQTLRANTQYF.

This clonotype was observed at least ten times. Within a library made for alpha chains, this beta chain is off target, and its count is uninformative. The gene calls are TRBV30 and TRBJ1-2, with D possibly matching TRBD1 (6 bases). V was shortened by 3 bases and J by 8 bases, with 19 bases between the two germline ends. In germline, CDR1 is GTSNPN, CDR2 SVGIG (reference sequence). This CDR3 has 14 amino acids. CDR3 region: CAWSPVGGVSGYTF. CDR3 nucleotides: TGTGCCTGGAGCCCTGTGGGGGGCGTGAGCGGCTACACCTTC.

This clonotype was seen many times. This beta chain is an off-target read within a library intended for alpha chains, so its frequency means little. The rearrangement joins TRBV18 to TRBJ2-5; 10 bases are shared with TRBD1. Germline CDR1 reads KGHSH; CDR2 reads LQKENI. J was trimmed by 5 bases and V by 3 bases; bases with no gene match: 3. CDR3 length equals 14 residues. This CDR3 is CASSPLDRGETQYF. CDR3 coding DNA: TGTGCCAGCTCACCCTTGGACAGGGGGGAGACCCAGTACTTC.